This T cell receptor (beta chain) was captured by sequencing in a study of OX40 agonist ivuxolimab in advanced cancers. Study background: Ivuxolimab doses were 0.01, 0.1, 0.3, 1.5, 3 or 10 mg/kg every 2 weeks. Every patient in dose escalation had hepatocellular carcinoma, melanoma, renal cell or head and neck cancer. It was permissible to have had prior anti-PD-1, anti-PD-L1 or anti-CTLA-4 therapy, and around 40% had some.

Regarding this clone: Its antigen is still unknown.

Here immunoSEQ multiplex PCR was the method, and the copy in TCRdb shows in-frame clones only, minus some. The repertoire holds about 81,000 clones, with 80% to 90% as singletons. Overall study results and limits: Certain nonresponders likewise exhibited a low normalized T-cell clonal expansion.

The sample was CD4+ or CD8+ T cells sorted from blood, taken in a trial of the OX40 agonist ivuxolimab. The TCR sequence derives from an adult with an advanced solid tumor such as melanoma, head and neck, liver or kidney cancer.

Written as DNA, the CDR3 is TGTGCCAGCAGTCGACAGGGATATATTGAAAAACTGTTTTTT. Translation: CASSRQGYIEKLFF. This chain joins TRBV6-5 and TRBJ1-4, with 7 bases matching TRBD1. The CDR3 is 14 residues long. Germline V gene data show CDR1 as MNHEY and CDR2 as SVGAGI. J lost 7 bases, V lost 5 bases, and 7 bases had no gene match.